A selection of T cell receptor beta chains follows, all from one sample in a study of T cell responses to AZD1222 COVID-19 vaccine. The repertoire was sequenced with immunoSEQ multiplex PCR; TCRdb's copy has only in-frame clones and lacks some. Here the sample spans about 130,000 clones, 88% being singletons. The sample here was peripheral blood, taken on day 0 of AZD1222 vaccination. Receptors originate from an adult in good health. The CDR3 runs from the conserved cysteine through the conserved F or W. The D gene is left open where the match is weak. The size of a clone is reported for some rows only, either as once, few or many, or as a class for expanded clones.

v_call	clone_size	cdr3_length	j_call	d_call	cdr3_nt	cdr3_aa
TRBV10-2	NA	14	TRBJ2-7	TRBD2	TGCGCCAGCAGTGCCGGACTAGCGGGAGACGAGCAGTACTTC	CASSAGLAGDEQYF
TRBV3-1/TRBV3-2	NA	16	TRBJ2-4	NA	TGTGCCAGCAGCCAAAGCCCGCCCGTAGCCAAAAACATTCAGTACTTC	CASSQSPPVAKNIQYF
TRBV28	NA	13	TRBJ1-4	TRBD1	TGTGCCAGCAGCCTACAGGGGTATGAAAAACTGTTTTTT	CASSLQGYEKLFF
TRBV15	NA	12	TRBJ1-3	NA	TGTGCCACCAGCAGAGGGGATTACACCATATATTTT	CATSRGDYTIYF
TRBV5-6	NA	15	TRBJ1-3	NA	TGTGCCAGCAGCCTACTTCGGGAGACGGGAAACACCATATATTTT	CASSLLRETGNTIYF
TRBV4-2	few	16	TRBJ2-7	TRBD1	TGTGCCAGCAGCCAAGAAACGGGACAGGGGAGATACGAGCAGTACTTC	CASSQETGQGRYEQYF
TRBV2	NA	15	TRBJ2-2	TRBD2	TGTGCCAGCAGTGAAACTAGCGGGAGTACCGGGGAGCTGTTTTTT	CASSETSGSTGELFF
TRBV29-1	NA	12	TRBJ2-5	NA	TGCAGCGTCGGGGGTCCCGAAGAGACCCAGTACTTC	CSVGGPEETQYF
TRBV29-1	NA	14	TRBJ1-1	NA	TGCAGCGTTGATAAGGGGCAGGGTCGCACTGAAGCTTTCTTT	CSVDKGQGRTEAFF
TRBV25-1	NA	15	TRBJ2-7	NA	TGTGCCAGCAGTGACCGGTCCGGGACCCGCCACGAGCAGTACTTC	CASSDRSGTRHEQYF
TRBV9	NA	15	TRBJ2-7	TRBD1	TGTGCCAGCAGCGTAGGACAGGGAACCTGGTACGAGCAGTACTTC	CASSVGQGTWYEQYF
TRBV4-3	NA	14	TRBJ2-7	NA	TGCGCCAGCAGCCAAGATCTGTTAACCTACGAGCAGTACTTC	CASSQDLLTYEQYF
TRBV13	NA	13	TRBJ1-2	NA	TGTGCCAGCAGCCTACAGGTCAACTATGGCTACACCTTC	CASSLQVNYGYTF
TRBV3-1/TRBV3-2	NA	16	TRBJ2-3	TRBD2	TGTGCCAGCAGCCAAGGACTAGCGGGAGGGACGGATACGCAGTATTTT	CASSQGLAGGTDTQYF
TRBV19	NA	15	TRBJ2-1	TRBD1	TGTGCCAGTACCGGACAGGGCTGGGCCTACAATGAGCAGTTCTTC	CASTGQGWAYNEQFF
TRBV12-3/TRBV12-4	NA	13	TRBJ1-2	NA	TGTGCCAGCAGTTTCGGGGCAGTCTATGGCTACACCTTC	CASSFGAVYGYTF
TRBV7-3	NA	13	TRBJ2-1	NA	TGTGCCAGCAGCTTCAGGTTGAACAATGAGCAGTTCTTC	CASSFRLNNEQFF
TRBV6-2/TRBV6-3	NA	17	TRBJ1-2	NA	TGTGCCAGCAGTTACTCCCAGGGGTCGCGGTCAAACTATGGCTACACCTTC	CASSYSQGSRSNYGYTF
TRBV29-1	NA	15	TRBJ2-4	TRBD2	TGCAGCGCTCATGGGACTAGCGGGGGCGAAAACATTCAGTACTTC	CSAHGTSGGENIQYF
TRBV7-2	NA	13	TRBJ2-5	NA	TGTGCCAGCAGCTTTGGAGGGAAAGAGACCCAGTACTTC	CASSFGGKETQYF
TRBV5-1	NA	15	TRBJ2-6	NA	TGCGCCAGCAGCCGAAGGGAGTCCGGGGCCAACGTCCTGACTTTC	CASSRRESGANVLTF
TRBV4-1	NA	17	TRBJ1-5	NA	TGCGCCAGCAGCCAGGTCGACATGGGATTTAGCAATCAGCCCCAGCATTTT	CASSQVDMGFSNQPQHF
TRBV5-8	once	16	TRBJ1-4	NA	TGTGCCAGCAGCTTGGGCATCACCCAGGGGAGACAAAAACTGTTTTTT	CASSLGITQGRQKLFF
TRBV6-5	once	13	TRBJ1-2	TRBD1	TGTGCCAGTCAGACAGGGGGCTTAAGTGGCTACACCTTC	CASQTGGLSGYTF
TRBV3-1/TRBV3-2	few	17	TRBJ1-1	NA	TGTGCCAGCAGCCCAGTACTGAGAGACCACTTGAACACTGAAGCTTTCTTT	CASSPVLRDHLNTEAFF
TRBV7-9	NA	13	TRBJ1-1	NA	TGTGCCAGCGGATCCTCAGCGAACACTGAAGCTTTCTTT	CASGSSANTEAFF
TRBV5-1	NA	14	TRBJ2-7	TRBD1	TGCGCCAGCAGCAGACAGGGGGAAACCTACGAGCAGTACTTC	CASSRQGETYEQYF
TRBV11-2	NA	12	TRBJ1-1	NA	TGTGCCAGCAGCTTAAGAGAGGCTGAAGCTTTCTTT	CASSLREAEAFF
TRBV4-1	NA	13	TRBJ1-1	NA	TGCGCCAGCAGCCAGCAGGGAGTCACTGAAGCTTTCTTT	CASSQQGVTEAFF
TRBV15	NA	16	TRBJ1-6	NA	TGTGCCACCAGCAGAGATCCGGGGATGAATAATTCACCCCTCCACTTT	CATSRDPGMNNSPLHF
TRBV3-1/TRBV3-2	NA	13	TRBJ2-7	NA	TGTGCCAGCAGCCAACAGGGTTCCTACGAGCAGTACTTC	CASSQQGSYEQYF
TRBV19	NA	15	TRBJ2-1	NA	TGTGCCAGCGCGCCCGGGTCGAGCTCCTACAATGAGCAGTTCTTC	CASAPGSSSYNEQFF
TRBV7-2	once	11	TRBJ2-1	TRBD2	TGTGCCAGCAGGTCTAGCGGGAGGACGTTCTTC	CASRSSGRTFF
TRBV19	NA	13	TRBJ2-3	NA	TGTGCCAGTAGTTCCCTGACTACGGATACGCAGTATTTT	CASSSLTTDTQYF
TRBV24-1	NA	11	TRBJ1-1	NA	TGTGCCACCCGGCGGGGGGCTGAAGCTTTCTTT	CATRRGAEAFF
TRBV30	NA	12	TRBJ1-6	NA	TGTGCCTGGAGTGGGGCAAATTCACCCCTCCACTTT	CAWSGANSPLHF
TRBV6-5	NA	15	TRBJ2-7	NA	TGTGCCAGCAGTTACTCGATCTCAGGGTCCTACGAGCAGTACTTC	CASSYSISGSYEQYF
TRBV5-1	NA	16	TRBJ2-1	TRBD1	TGCGCCAGCAGCCCTGGGACAGGGAGGGTCGTAGATGAGCAGTTCTTC	CASSPGTGRVVDEQFF
TRBV9	medium-sized	13	TRBJ2-2	NA	TGTGCCAGCAGCGTAGGAGGATCCGGGGAGCTGTTTTTT	CASSVGGSGELFF
TRBV11-2	NA	16	TRBJ1-2	TRBD1	TGTGCCAGCAGCCTGGGGACAGCGGCACTTCACTATGGCTACACCTTC	CASSLGTAALHYGYTF
TRBV6-2/TRBV6-3	NA	17	TRBJ2-2	NA	TGTGCCAGCAGTTACTCGAGAGGGTTCGTGTATACCGGGGAGCTGTTTTTT	CASSYSRGFVYTGELFF
TRBV4-1	once	15	TRBJ2-2	NA	TGCGCCAGCAGCCAAGCCGGGGTAGGCACCGGGGAGCTGTTTTTT	CASSQAGVGTGELFF
TRBV13	NA	16	TRBJ1-3	NA	TGTGCCAGCAGCCCCGCATCGGGGACACTCGGCAACACCATATATTTT	CASSPASGTLGNTIYF
TRBV18	NA	15	TRBJ2-1	NA	TGTGCCAGCTCACCACGTCTTCTCATGGTGAATGAGCAGTTCTTC	CASSPRLLMVNEQFF
TRBV6-6	NA	15	TRBJ1-5	TRBD1	TGTGCCAGCAGTGTCACACAGGGGAACAATCAGCCCCAGCATTTT	CASSVTQGNNQPQHF
TRBV6-1	NA	14	TRBJ2-5	NA	TGTGCCAGCAGTGAAGCTGAGGGGGTGACGACCCAGTACTTC	CASSEAEGVTTQYF
TRBV19	NA	14	TRBJ1-2	TRBD1	TGTGCCAGTAGTGTGGGACAGGGGGCGCGTGGCTACACCTTC	CASSVGQGARGYTF
TRBV5-1	NA	15	TRBJ1-4	TRBD1	TGCGCCAGCAGCCTGACAGGGGTCGCTAATGAAAAACTGTTTTTT	CASSLTGVANEKLFF
TRBV11-2	NA	17	TRBJ1-3	NA	TGTGCCAGCAGCTTAGTGGGCAGCCTCCATTCTGGAAACACCATATATTTT	CASSLVGSLHSGNTIYF
TRBV5-5	NA	15	TRBJ1-2	NA	TGTGCCAGCAGCTCAAATGGAGGTGAAATCGGGGGCTACACCTTC	CASSSNGGEIGGYTF
TRBV6-5	NA	16	TRBJ1-5	NA	TGTGCCAGCAGTTACTCACCCAGAGAGAGCAATCAGCCCCAGCATTTT	CASSYSPRESNQPQHF
TRBV4-1	once	14	TRBJ2-2	NA	TGCGCCAGCAGCCAAGAGGGGGGCACCGGGGAGCTGTTTTTT	CASSQEGGTGELFF
TRBV28	NA	14	TRBJ1-2	NA	TGTGCCAGCAGTTCCGCCGGGGGGGACTATGGCTACACCTTC	CASSSAGGDYGYTF
TRBV7-8	NA	14	TRBJ2-5	NA	TGTGCCAGCAGACAACGGACAGCCCAAGAGACCCAGTACTTC	CASRQRTAQETQYF
TRBV6-1	NA	14	TRBJ2-1	NA	TGTGCCAGCAAGCGGGACACCCCTACCGATGAGCAGTTCTTC	CASKRDTPTDEQFF
TRBV19	NA	14	TRBJ2-5	TRBD2	TGTGCCAGTAGTATATCTGCGGGAGGAGAGACCCAGTACTTC	CASSISAGGETQYF
TRBV28	NA	12	TRBJ2-7	NA	TGTGCCAGCAGTACACAGGGATGGGAGCAGTACTTC	CASSTQGWEQYF